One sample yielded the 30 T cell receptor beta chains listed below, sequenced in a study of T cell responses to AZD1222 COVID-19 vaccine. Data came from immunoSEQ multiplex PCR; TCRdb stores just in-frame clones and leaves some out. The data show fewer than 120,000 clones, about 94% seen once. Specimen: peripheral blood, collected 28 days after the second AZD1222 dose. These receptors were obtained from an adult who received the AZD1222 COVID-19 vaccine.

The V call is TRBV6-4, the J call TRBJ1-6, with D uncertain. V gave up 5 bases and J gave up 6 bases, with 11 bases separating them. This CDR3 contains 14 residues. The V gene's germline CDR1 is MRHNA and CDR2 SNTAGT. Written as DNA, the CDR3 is TGTGCCAGCAGTCAACAGACCTTTAATTCACCCCTCCACTTT. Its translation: CASSQQTFNSPLHF.

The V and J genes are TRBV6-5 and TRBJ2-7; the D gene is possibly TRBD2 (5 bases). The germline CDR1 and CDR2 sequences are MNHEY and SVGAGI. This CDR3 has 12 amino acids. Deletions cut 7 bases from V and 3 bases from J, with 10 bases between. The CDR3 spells CASKFGVYEQYF. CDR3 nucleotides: TGTGCCAGCAAATTCGGGGTCTACGAGCAGTACTTC.

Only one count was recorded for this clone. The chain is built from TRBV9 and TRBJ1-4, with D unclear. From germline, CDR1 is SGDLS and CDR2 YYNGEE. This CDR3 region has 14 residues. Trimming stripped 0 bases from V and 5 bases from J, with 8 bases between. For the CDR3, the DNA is TGTGCCAGCAGCGTAGGAGGTGGGAATGAAAAACTGTTTTTT. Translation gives CASSVGGGNEKLFF.

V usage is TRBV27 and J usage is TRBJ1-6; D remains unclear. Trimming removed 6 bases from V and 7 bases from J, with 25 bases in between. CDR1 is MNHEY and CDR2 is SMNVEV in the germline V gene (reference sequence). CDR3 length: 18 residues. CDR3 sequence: CASSFRAMTPLVNSPLHF. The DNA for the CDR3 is TGTGCCAGCAGCTTCCGGGCCATGACGCCTTTAGTGAATTCACCCCTCCACTTT.

CDR3 coding DNA: TGTGCCAGCAGCCCCGGACTGAGGAACTATGGCTACACCTTC. It codes for CASSPGLRNYGYTF. V and J are TRBV14 and TRBJ1-2; D is uncertain. CDR1 and CDR2 from the germline V gene are SGHDN and FVKESK. V lost 4 bases and J 2 bases, leaving 11 bases between the germline ends. The CDR3 runs 14 residues.

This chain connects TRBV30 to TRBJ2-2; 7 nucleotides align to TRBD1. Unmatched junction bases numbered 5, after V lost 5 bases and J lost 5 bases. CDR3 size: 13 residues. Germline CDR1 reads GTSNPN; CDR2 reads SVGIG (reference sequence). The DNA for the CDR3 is TGTGCCTGGTGGGGCAGGGGGACCGGGGAGCTGTTTTTT. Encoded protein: CAWWGRGTGELFF. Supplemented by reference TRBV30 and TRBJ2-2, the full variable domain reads SQTIHQWPATLVQPVGSPLSLECTVEGTSNPNLYWYRQAAGRGLQLLFYSVGIGQISSEVPQNLSASRPQDRQFILSSKKLLLSDSGFYLCAWWGRGTGELFFGEGSRLTVL.

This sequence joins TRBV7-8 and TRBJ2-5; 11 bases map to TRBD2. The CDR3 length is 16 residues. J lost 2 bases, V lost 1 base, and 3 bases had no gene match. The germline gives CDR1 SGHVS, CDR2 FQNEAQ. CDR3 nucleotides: TGTGCCAGCAGCTTAGGTCCTAGCGGGGGGCAAGAGACCCAGTACTTC. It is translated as CASSLGPSGGQETQYF.

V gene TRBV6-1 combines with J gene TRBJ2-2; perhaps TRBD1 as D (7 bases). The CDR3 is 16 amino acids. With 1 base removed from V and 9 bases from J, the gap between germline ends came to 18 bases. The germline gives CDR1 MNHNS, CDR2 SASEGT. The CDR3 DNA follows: TGTGCCAGCAGTGAAGTTCGGCGGGCAGGGGGGCGGGAGCTGTTTTTT. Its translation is CASSEVRRAGGRELFF.

The chain's CDR3 is CASSQGQHTNYGYTF. The CDR3 nucleotides read TGTGCCAGCAGCCAGGGACAGCACACCAACTATGGCTACACCTTC. V and J are TRBV6-5 and TRBJ1-2; 7 nucleotides align to TRBD1. Germline V CDR1 and CDR2: MNHEY, SVGAGI. The CDR3 totals 15 residues. J gave up 2 bases and V 6 bases, and 9 bases lay outside the gene matches.

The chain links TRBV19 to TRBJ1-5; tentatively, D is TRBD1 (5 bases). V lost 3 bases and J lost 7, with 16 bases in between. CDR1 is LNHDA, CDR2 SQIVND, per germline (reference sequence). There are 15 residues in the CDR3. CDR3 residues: CASSIGTHGTQPQHF. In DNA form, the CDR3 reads TGTGCCAGTAGTATTGGTACCCATGGGACCCAGCCCCAGCATTTT.

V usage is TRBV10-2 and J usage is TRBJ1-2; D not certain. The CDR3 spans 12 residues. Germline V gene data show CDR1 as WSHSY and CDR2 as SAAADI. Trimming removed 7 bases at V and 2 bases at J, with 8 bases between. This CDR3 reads CASTRENYGYTF. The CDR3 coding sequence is TGCGCCAGCACTCGGGAAAACTATGGCTACACCTTC.

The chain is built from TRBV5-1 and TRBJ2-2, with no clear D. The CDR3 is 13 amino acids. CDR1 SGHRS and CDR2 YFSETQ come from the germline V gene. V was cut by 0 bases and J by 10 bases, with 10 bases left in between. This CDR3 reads CASSLEGSLELFF. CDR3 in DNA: TGCGCCAGCAGCTTGGAGGGCTCCCTGGAGCTGTTTTTT. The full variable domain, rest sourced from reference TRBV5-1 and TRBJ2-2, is KAGVTQTPRYLIKTRGQQVTLSCSPISGHRSVSWYQQTPGQGLQFLFEYFSETQRNKGNFPGRFSGRQFSNSRSEMNVSTLELGDSALYLCASSLEGSLELFFGEGSRLTVL.

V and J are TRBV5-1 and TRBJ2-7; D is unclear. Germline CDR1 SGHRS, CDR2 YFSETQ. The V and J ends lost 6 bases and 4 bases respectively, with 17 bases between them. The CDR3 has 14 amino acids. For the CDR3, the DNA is TGCGCCAGCATAGTAGATCGGCAGGCGTACGAGCAGTACTTC. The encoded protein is CASIVDRQAYEQYF.

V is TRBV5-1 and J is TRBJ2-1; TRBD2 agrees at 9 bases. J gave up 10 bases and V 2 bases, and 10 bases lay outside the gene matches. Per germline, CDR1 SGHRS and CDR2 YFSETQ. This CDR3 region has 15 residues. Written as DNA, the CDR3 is TGCGCCAGCAGCTTTGCGGGGGGGCCCTTCAGGGAGCAGTTCTTC. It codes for CASSFAGGPFREQFF.

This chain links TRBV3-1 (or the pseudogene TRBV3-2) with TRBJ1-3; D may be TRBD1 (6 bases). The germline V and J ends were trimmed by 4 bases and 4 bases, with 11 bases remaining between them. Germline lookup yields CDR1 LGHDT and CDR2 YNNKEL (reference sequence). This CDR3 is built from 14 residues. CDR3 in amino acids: CASSLQGAGNTIYF. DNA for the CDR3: TGTGCCAGCAGCCTACAGGGAGCGGGAAACACCATATATTTT.

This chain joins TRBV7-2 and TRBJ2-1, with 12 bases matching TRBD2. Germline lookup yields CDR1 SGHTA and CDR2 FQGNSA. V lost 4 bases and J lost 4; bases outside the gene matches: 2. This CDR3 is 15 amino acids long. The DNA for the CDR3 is TGTGCCAGCAGCTGGACTAGCGGGGAGTACAATGAGCAGTTCTTC. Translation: CASSWTSGEYNEQFF.

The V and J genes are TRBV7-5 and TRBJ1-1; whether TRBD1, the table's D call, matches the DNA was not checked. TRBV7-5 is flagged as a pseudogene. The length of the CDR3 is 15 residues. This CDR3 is CVRSFKIQGDTEAFF. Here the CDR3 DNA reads TGTGTCAGAAGCTTCAAAATACAGGGAGACACTGAAGCTTTCTTT.

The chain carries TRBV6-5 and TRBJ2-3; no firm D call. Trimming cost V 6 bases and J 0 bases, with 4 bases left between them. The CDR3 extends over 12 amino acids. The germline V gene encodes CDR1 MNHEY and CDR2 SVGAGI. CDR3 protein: CASSPSTDTQYF. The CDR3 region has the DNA TGTGCCAGCAGCCCCAGCACAGATACGCAGTATTTT.

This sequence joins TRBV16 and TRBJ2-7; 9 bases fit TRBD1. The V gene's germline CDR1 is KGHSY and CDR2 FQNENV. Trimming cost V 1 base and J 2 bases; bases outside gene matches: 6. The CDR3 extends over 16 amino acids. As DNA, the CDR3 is TGTGCCAGCAGCCAATTGCCACAGGGGGCGGCCTACGAGCAGTACTTC. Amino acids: CASSQLPQGAAYEQYF. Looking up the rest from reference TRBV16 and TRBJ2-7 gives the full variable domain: GEEVAQTPKHLVRGEGQKAKLYCAPIKGHSYVFWYQQVLKNEFKFLISFQNENVFDETGMPKERFSAKCLPNSPCSLEIQATKLEDSAVYFCASSQLPQGAAYEQYFGPGTRLTVT.

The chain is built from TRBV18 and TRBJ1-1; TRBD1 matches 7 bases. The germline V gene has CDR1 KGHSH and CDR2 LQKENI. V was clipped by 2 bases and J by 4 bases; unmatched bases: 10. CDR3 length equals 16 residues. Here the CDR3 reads CASSPETGNRGTEAFF. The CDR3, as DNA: TGTGCCAGCTCACCAGAGACAGGGAACCGGGGCACTGAAGCTTTCTTT.

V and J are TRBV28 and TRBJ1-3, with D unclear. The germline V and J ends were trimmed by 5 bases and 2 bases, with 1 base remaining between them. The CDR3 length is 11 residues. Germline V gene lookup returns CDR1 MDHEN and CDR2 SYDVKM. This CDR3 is CASSPGNTIYF. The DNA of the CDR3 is TGTGCCAGCAGTCCTGGAAACACCATATATTTT.

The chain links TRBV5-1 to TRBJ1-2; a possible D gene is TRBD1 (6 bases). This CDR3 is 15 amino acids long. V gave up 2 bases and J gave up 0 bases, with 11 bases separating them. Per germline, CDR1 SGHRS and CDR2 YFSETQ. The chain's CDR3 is CASSFGQNTNYGYTF. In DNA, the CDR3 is TGCGCCAGCAGCTTCGGACAGAACACTAACTATGGCTACACCTTC.

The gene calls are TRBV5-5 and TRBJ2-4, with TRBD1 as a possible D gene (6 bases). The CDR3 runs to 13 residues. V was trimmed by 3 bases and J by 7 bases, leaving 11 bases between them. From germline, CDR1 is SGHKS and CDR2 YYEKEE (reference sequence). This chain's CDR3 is CASSWDNSNIQYF. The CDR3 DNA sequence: TGTGCCAGCAGCTGGGACAACTCGAACATTCAGTACTTC. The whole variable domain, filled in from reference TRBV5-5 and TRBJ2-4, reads DAGVTQSPTHLIKTRGQQVTLRCSPISGHKSVSWYQQVLGQGPQFIFQYYEKEERGRGNFPDRFSARQFPNYSSELNVNALLLGDSALYLCASSWDNSNIQYFGAGTRLSVL.

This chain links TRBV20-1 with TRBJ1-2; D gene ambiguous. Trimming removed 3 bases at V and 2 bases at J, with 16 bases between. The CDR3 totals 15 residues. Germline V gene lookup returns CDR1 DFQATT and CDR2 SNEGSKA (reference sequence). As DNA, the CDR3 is TGCAGTGCTAGTCGTCCAGGTTCTACAAACTATGGCTACACCTTC. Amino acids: CSASRPGSTNYGYTF.

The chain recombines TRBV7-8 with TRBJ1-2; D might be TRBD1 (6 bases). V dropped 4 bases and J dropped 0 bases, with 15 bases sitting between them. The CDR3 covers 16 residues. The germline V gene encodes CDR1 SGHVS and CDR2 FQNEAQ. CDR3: CASSSVQGRANYGYTF. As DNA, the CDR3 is TGTGCCAGCAGCTCGGTACAGGGTAGGGCTAACTATGGCTACACCTTC.

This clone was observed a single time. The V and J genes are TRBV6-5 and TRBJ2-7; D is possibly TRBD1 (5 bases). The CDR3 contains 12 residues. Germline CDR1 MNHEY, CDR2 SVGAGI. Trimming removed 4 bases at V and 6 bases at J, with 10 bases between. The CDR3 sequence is CASSFQGAEQYF. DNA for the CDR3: TGTGCCAGCAGTTTTCAGGGTGCCGAGCAGTACTTC.

The CDR3, as DNA: TGCGCCAGCAGCCAAGGGACTAGCGGGGGCTACTACGAGCAGTACTTC. It yields the protein CASSQGTSGGYYEQYF. V usage is TRBV4-1 and J usage is TRBJ2-7; 13 bases map to TRBD2. V gave up 1 base and J gave up 3 bases; unmatched junction bases: 3. The CDR3 loop spans 16 amino acids. Germline values: CDR1 MGHRA, CDR2 YSYEKL.

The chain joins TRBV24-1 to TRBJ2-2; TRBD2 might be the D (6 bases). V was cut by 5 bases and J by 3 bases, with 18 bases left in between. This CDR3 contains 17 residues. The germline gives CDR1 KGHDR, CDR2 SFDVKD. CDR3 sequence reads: CATSGPGGALYTGELFF. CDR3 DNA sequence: TGTGCCACCAGTGGTCCAGGAGGGGCCCTTTACACCGGGGAGCTGTTTTTT.

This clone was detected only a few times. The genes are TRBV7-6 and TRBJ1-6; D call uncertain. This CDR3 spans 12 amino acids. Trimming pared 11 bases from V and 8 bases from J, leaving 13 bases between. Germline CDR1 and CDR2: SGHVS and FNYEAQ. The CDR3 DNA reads TGTGCCTCGGGCGGTCTTGATTCACCCCTCCACTTT. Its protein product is CASGGLDSPLHF.

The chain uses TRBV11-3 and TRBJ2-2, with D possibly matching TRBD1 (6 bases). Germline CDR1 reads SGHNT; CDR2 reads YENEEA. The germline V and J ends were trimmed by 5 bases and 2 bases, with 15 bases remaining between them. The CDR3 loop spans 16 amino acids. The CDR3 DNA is TGTGCCAGCAGCCAATTTACAGGGCCTAACACCGGGGAGCTGTTTTTT. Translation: CASSQFTGPNTGELFF.